The 17 T cell receptor beta chains below all came from one sample that was sequenced in a study of blood T cell repertoires in COVID-19. Using immunoSEQ multiplex PCR, the repertoire was profiled, and TCRdb retains in-frame clones only, with some absent. The sample consists of 150,000 to 200,000 clones, around 85% of them appearing once. Sequencing was performed on peripheral blood. The receptors derive from a man between 60 and 75 years old with active or convalescent COVID-19.

The chain links TRBV10-2 to TRBJ1-6; 9 nucleotides agree with TRBD1. Trimming at V came to 5 bases and at J to 0 bases, leaving 11 bases not matched to a gene. The germline V gene has CDR1 WSHSY and CDR2 SAAADI. The CDR3 is 19 residues long. As DNA, the CDR3 is TGCGCCAGCAGTCCGAAACGACAGGGGGAAAGCTCCTATAATTCACCCCTCCACTTT. Translation: CASSPKRQGESSYNSPLHF.

In regard to this clone: This CDR3 is also generated by other DNA sequences in the sample. CDR3 sequence (DNA): TGTGCCAGCAGCCAAGGGGGGGTCAGAGAGACCCAGTACTTC. Translated: CASSQGGVRETQYF. This chain links TRBV3-1 (or the pseudogene TRBV3-2) with TRBJ2-5; tentative D call: TRBD2 (6 bases). The CDR3 extends over 14 amino acids. Germline V gene lookup returns CDR1 LGHDT and CDR2 YNNKEL (reference sequence). Trimming shortened V by 1 base and J by 4 bases, and 10 bases separated the two germline ends.

The J gene is TRBJ2-5, the V gene TRBV7-8; TRBD1 might be the D (7 bases). Trimming took 5 bases from V and 3 from J, leaving 16 bases between them. The CDR3 extends over 15 amino acids. Germline CDR1 is SGHVS and CDR2 is FQNEAQ. CDR3 nucleotides: TGTGCCAGCAGCCCACTTCAGGGGGGAAAAGAGACCCAGTACTTC. It specifies CASSPLQGGKETQYF.

This clone has a single count. The rearrangement links TRBV27 to TRBJ2-3, with 8 bases identical to TRBD2. From germline, CDR1 is MNHEY and CDR2 SMNVEV (reference sequence). This CDR3 contains 14 residues. Trimming took 6 bases from V and 1 from J; bases not matched to a gene: 3. DNA for the CDR3: TGTGCCAGCAGGGGTAGCGGGGGCACAGATACGCAGTATTTT. This gives the protein CASRGSGGTDTQYF.

The DNA of the CDR3 is TGTGCCAGCAGTGACTCGATCTTCGGCCGGGGGAGTGAGCAGTTCTTC. This encodes CASSDSIFGRGSEQFF. This chain joins TRBV6-4 and TRBJ2-1; a possible D gene is TRBD2 (6 bases). The CDR3 has 16 residues. V dropped 0 bases and J dropped 9 bases, with 18 bases sitting between them. Germline values: CDR1 MRHNA, CDR2 SNTAGT.

The V call is TRBV7-8, the J call TRBJ1-1; 11 bases are a match to TRBD1. CDR1 is SGHVS and CDR2 is FQNEAQ in the germline V gene. The V gene end was trimmed by 4 bases and the J gene end by 1 base; junction bases not matched to a gene: 2. This CDR3 contains 15 residues. This CDR3 reads CASSSGQGGNTEAFF. CDR3 in DNA: TGTGCCAGCAGCTCGGGACAGGGGGGGAACACTGAAGCTTTCTTT.

This clone was observed once. This chain uses TRBV28 with TRBJ2-7, with a weak D call TRBD2 (6 bases). CDR3 length: 15 amino acids. Germline CDR1 is MDHEN and CDR2 is SYDVKM. The ends were cut back, 5 bases at V and 6 bases at J, with 20 bases in the middle. The CDR3 nucleotides are TGTGCCAGCAGTACCACCGGGACTCAACTAATCGAGCAGTACTTC. Translated, it gives CASSTTGTQLIEQYF.

The CDR3 coding sequence is TGTGCCAGCAGCCCGACTAGCGGGATTACCGGGGAGCTGTTTTTT. This sequence encodes CASSPTSGITGELFF. V and J are TRBV7-2 and TRBJ2-2, with 11 bases fitting TRBD2. The CDR3 totals 15 residues. The trim removed 5 bases at V and 5 bases at J, leaving 4 bases unmatched. In germline, CDR1 is SGHTA, CDR2 FQGNSA.

The CDR3 reads CASSQGGGGNTIYF. The CDR3 DNA follows: TGTGCCAGCAGCCAAGGAGGGGGCGGAAACACCATATATTTT. This chain connects TRBV14 to TRBJ1-3; 7 nucleotides line up with TRBD1. Germline V gene data show CDR1 as SGHDN and CDR2 as FVKESK. The CDR3 is 14 residues long. V lost 1 base and J lost 4; bases outside the gene matches: 1.

This clone was seen repeatedly, ten times or more. Other DNA sequences in the same sample also yield this CDR3. This chain connects TRBV5-6 to TRBJ1-2; TRBD1 agrees at 8 bases. V dropped 4 bases and J dropped 6; count of bases not matched to a gene: 5. This CDR3 has 13 residues. Germline V gene sequence: CDR1 SGHDT, CDR2 YYEEEE. In nucleotides, the CDR3 is TGTGCCAGCAGCCTCGGACAGGGCGATGGCTACACCTTC. This codes for CASSLGQGDGYTF.

The chain uses TRBV10-1 and TRBJ1-1, with D possibly matching TRBD1 (5 bases). Trimming removed 2 bases from V and 5 bases from J, with 15 bases in between. This CDR3 region has 15 residues. Germline V lookup: CDR1 WNHNN, CDR2 SYGVQD (reference sequence). CDR3 protein: CASSEVGRAGTEAFF. As DNA, the CDR3 is TGCGCCAGCAGTGAGGTTGGCCGGGCAGGGACTGAAGCTTTCTTT.

This clone was seen a single time. The J gene is TRBJ1-6, the V gene TRBV3-1 (or the pseudogene TRBV3-2); D perhaps matches TRBD1 (6 bases). Per the germline V gene, CDR1 is LGHDT and CDR2 is YNNKEL (reference sequence). CDR3 length equals 15 residues. V lost 0 bases, J lost 9 bases, and 12 bases lay in between. CDR3 region: CASSQDKGGGSPLHF. CDR3 nucleotides: TGTGCCAGCAGCCAAGACAAGGGAGGGGGTTCACCCCTCCACTTT.

The V call is TRBV5-1, the J call TRBJ2-3, with D possibly matching TRBD2 (6 bases). Germline values: CDR1 SGHRS, CDR2 YFSETQ. V dropped 4 bases and J dropped 2 bases, with 11 bases sitting between them. The CDR3 loop spans 14 amino acids. The CDR3 DNA is TGCGCCAGCAGCGGCGGGGAGTCCACAGATACGCAGTATTTT. Translation: CASSGGESTDTQYF.

Concerning this clone itself: This may be a read error, as it is one base from a much larger clone. The rearrangement links TRBV2 to TRBJ2-5; 8 bases are a match to TRBD1. This CDR3 region has 17 residues. The germline V gene encodes CDR1 SNHLY and CDR2 FYNNEI. CDR3 sequence (DNA): TGTGCCAACAGTAGACTACCCAGGACAGGGCGCCAAGAGACCCAGTACTTC. Translating it yields CANSRLPRTGRQETQYF. Looking up the rest from reference TRBV2 and TRBJ2-5 gives the full variable domain: EPEVTQTPSHQVTQMGQEVILRCVPISNHLYFYWYRQILGQKVEFLVSFYNNEISEKSEIFDDQFSVERPDGSNFTLKIRSTKLEDSAMYFCANSRLPRTGRQETQYFGPGTRLLVL.

By proportion, this clone is medium-sized. CDR3 sequence: CATSSGTGGNTIYF. In nucleotides, the CDR3 is TGTGCCACCAGCAGCGGGACAGGGGGAAACACCATATATTTT. The V gene is TRBV15, the J gene TRBJ1-3, with 9 bases matching TRBD1. Germline values: CDR1 LNHNV, CDR2 YYDKDF (reference sequence). V shed 3 bases, J shed 4 bases, and the junction held 1 base outside the gene matches. CDR3 length: 14 amino acids.

This clone was counted at least ten times. The V and J genes are TRBV5-5 and TRBJ2-7; D gene uncertain. CDR1 is SGHKS and CDR2 is YYEKEE in the germline V gene (reference sequence). The CDR3 length is 13 residues. Trimming took off 0 bases at V and 4 bases at J, with 8 bases between the two ends. The CDR3 nucleotides are TGTGCCAGCAGCTTGGAACTGATGTACGAGCAGTACTTC. It translates to CASSLELMYEQYF.

The CDR3 DNA is TGCAGTGCTAGTAAAGAGACTAGTCCCTACAATGAGCAGTTCTTC. Translating it yields CSASKETSPYNEQFF. The chain carries TRBV20-1 and TRBJ2-1, with a weak D call TRBD2 (6 bases). The germline V gene has CDR1 DFQATT and CDR2 SNEGSKA (reference sequence). The CDR3 has 15 residues. The V end lost 3 bases, the J end lost 2 bases, and 14 bases lay between the germline ends.